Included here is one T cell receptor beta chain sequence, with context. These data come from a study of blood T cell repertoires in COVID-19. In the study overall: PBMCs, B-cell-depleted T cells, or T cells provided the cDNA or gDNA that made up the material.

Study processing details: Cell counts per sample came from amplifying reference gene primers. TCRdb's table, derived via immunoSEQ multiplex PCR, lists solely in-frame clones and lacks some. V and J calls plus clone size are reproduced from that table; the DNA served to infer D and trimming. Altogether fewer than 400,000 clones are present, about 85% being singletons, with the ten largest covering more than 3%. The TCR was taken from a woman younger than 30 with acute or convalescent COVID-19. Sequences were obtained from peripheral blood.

DNA for the CDR3: TGTGCCAGTAGCCGGGTGATCAAGGGACAGGGAGGCAATCAGCCCCAGCATTTT. It translates to CASSRVIKGQGGNQPQHF. The chain links TRBV19 to TRBJ1-5, with 9 nucleotides matching TRBD1. The CDR3 runs to 18 residues. After removal of 6 bases from V and 2 bases from J, the junction contained 14 bases not matched to a gene. In germline, CDR1 is LNHDA, CDR2 SQIVND (reference sequence).